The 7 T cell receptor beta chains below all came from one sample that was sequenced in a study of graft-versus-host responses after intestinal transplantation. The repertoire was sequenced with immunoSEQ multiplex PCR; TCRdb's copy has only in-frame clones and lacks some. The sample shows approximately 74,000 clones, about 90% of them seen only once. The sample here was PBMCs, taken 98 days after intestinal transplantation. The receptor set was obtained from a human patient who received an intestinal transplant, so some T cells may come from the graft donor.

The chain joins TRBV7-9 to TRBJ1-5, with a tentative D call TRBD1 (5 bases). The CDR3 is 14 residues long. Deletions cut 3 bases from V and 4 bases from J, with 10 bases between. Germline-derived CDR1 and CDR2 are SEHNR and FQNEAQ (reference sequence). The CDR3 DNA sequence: TGTGCCAGCAGCTTGCAGGGATCGAATCAGCCCCAGCATTTT. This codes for CASSLQGSNQPQHF. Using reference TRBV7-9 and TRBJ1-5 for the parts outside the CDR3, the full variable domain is DTGVSQNPRHKITKRGQNVTFRCDPISEHNRLYWYRQTLGQGPEFLTYFQNEAQLEKSRLLSDRFSAERPKGSFSTLEIQRTEQGDSAMYLCASSLQGSNQPQHFGDGTRLSIL.

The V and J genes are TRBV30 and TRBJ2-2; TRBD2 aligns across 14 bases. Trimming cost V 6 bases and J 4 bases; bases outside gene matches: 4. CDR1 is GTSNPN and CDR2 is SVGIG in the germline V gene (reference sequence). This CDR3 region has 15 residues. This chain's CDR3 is CACRTSGRRTGELFF. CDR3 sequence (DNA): TGTGCCTGTCGGACTAGCGGGAGGCGCACCGGGGAGCTGTTTTTT.

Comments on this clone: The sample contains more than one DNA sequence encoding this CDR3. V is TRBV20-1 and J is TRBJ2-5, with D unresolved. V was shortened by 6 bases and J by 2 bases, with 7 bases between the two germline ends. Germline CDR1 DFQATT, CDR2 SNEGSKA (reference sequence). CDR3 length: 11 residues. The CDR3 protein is CSARKQETQYF. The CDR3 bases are TGCAGTGCGAGAAAACAAGAGACCCAGTACTTC.

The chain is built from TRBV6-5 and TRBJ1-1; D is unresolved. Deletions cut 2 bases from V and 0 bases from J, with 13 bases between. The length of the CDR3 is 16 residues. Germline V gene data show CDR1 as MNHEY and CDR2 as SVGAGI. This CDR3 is CASSYLGDAMNTEAFF. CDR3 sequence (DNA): TGTGCCAGCAGTTACCTGGGAGATGCCATGAACACTGAAGCTTTCTTT.

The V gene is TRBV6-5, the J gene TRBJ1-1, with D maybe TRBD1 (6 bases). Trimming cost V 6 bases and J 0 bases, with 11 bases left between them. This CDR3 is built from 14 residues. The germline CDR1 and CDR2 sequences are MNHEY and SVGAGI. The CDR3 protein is CASRDRQVNTEAFF. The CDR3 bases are TGTGCCAGCAGAGACAGACAGGTGAACACTGAAGCTTTCTTT.

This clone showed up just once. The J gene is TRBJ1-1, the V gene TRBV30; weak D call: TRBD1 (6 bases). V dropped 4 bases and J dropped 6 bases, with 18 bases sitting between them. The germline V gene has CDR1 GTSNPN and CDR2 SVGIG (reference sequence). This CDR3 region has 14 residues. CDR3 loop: CAWIPTRRGAEAFF. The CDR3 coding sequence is TGTGCCTGGATCCCCACTCGCAGGGGCGCTGAAGCTTTCTTT.

The CDR3 sequence: CASSESGLAGDGELFF. As DNA, the CDR3 is TGCGCCAGCAGTGAGTCCGGACTAGCGGGAGACGGGGAGCTGTTTTTT. This sequence joins TRBV10-1 and TRBJ2-2, with TRBD2 matching 13 bases. Unmatched junction bases numbered 2, after V lost 0 bases and J lost 7 bases. CDR3 length: 16 amino acids. Germline V gene sequence: CDR1 WNHNN, CDR2 SYGVQD (reference sequence).